This T cell receptor beta chain was profiled in a study of blood T cell repertoires in COVID-19. Study in general: Samples of COVID-19 (acute and convalescent) were obtained from the United States, Italy and Spain.

This CDR3 spans 15 amino acids. From germline, CDR1 is SGHDT and CDR2 YYEEEE. V was clipped by 0 bases and J by 4 bases, with 11 bases between them. Authors' methods: Nucleated cell number was recorded as an estimate derived from reference gene primer amplification. The assay was immunoSEQ multiplex PCR, and TCRdb's table has in-frame clones only and misses some. D and trimming were read from the DNA, whereas the V and J calls and clone size are those reported in that table. The sample includes roughly 160,000 clones, approximately 85% of them seen just once. The source of this sequence is a middle-aged man with acute or convalescent COVID-19. Sequenced sample: peripheral blood. The rearrangement joins TRBV5-6 to TRBJ1-5, with a weak D call TRBD1 (5 bases). DNA for the CDR3: TGTGCCAGCAGCTTGGCGGCCCAGGGTAATCAGCCCCAGCATTTT. Its translation: CASSLAAQGNQPQHF.